This is a list of T cell receptor beta chains from one sample in a study of T cell repertoires in cytomegalovirus infection. TCRdb ran MiXCR on the reads and lists one entry per CDR3 protein. This sample has around 630,000 distinct CDR3 sequences, with 20% to 25% found just once. The sequenced sample consisted of CD8+ T cells from PBMCs. Source of these receptors: a human donor in good health (CMV status not recorded). Some clones in this sample may be carry-over from other donors' samples. CDR3s include the opening cysteine and the closing phenylalanine or tryptophan.

v_gene	j_gene	CDR3aa
TRBV28	TRBJ2-3	CASRFWGGGTDTQYF
TRBV27	TRBJ1-1	CASSLKLGNTEAFF
TRBV18	TRBJ2-1	CASSLGTSGEYNEQFF
TRBV7-2	TRBJ1-1	CASSDPGRGTEAFF
TRBV20-1	TRBJ2-3	CSAREEWNTDTQYF
TRBV7-2	TRBJ2-3	CASSLSGVSTDTQYF
TRBV27	TRBJ2-1	CASRTGNEQFF
TRBV6-2/TRBV6-3	TRBJ2-1	CASSFSGGAGEQFF
TRBV7-9	TRBJ2-2	CASSLVLGGELFF
TRBV5-6	TRBJ2-5	CASSSGRTWQETQYF
TRBV13	TRBJ2-7	CASSLYARAYEQYF
TRBV6-2/TRBV6-3	TRBJ2-1	CASSWRQGIYNEQFF
TRBV12-5	TRBJ1-2	CASGGGTAEEANCGYTF
TRBV7-8	TRBJ1-2	CASSLAAADNYGYTF
TRBV7-9	TRBJ2-3	CATLATSGGSDTQYF
TRBV20-1	TRBJ2-1	CSARDPYGSYNEQFF
TRBV29-1	TRBJ2-7	CSVEDEGVSSEQYF
TRBV7-2	TRBJ2-1	CASSLAGRVDEQFF
TRBV10-3	TRBJ2-3	CAIRRTSGGEDTQYF
TRBV7-6	TRBJ2-3	CASSLGQVSTDTQYF
TRBV28	TRBJ2-1	CASSTRTSGDTYNEQFF
TRBV28	TRBJ2-1	CASSLRGGDNEQFF
TRBV7-9	TRBJ2-6	CASSTREGYGANVLTF
TRBV7-2	TRBJ2-2	CASSLEGLPHTGELFF
TRBV27	TRBJ2-5	CASSSPYQETQYF
TRBV3-1	TRBJ1-1	CASSQGLQGRNTEAFF
TRBV12-5	TRBJ1-2	CASGSPQGIPNYGYTF
TRBV28	TRBJ1-5	CASSSTPGAGNQPQHF
TRBV5-6	TRBJ2-1	CASSLGEGDEHFF
TRBV5-4	TRBJ2-1	CASSLEVGGINEQFF
TRBV29-1	TRBJ1-2	CSARGPAYGYTF
TRBV6-2/TRBV6-3	TRBJ2-1	CASSYSTAGEQFF
TRBV2	TRBJ1-1	CASSTPRNTEAFF
TRBV9	TRBJ1-5	CASSVGSDNQPQHF
TRBV7-6	TRBJ2-1	CASSNEGYEQFF
TRBV14	TRBJ2-7	CASSHPGQGVYEQYF
TRBV19	TRBJ2-2	CASSIKGQGGSFHGELFF